Included here is one T cell receptor beta chain sequence, with context. The germline V gene encodes CDR1 MNHNY and CDR2 SVGAGI (reference sequence). V dropped 5 bases and J dropped 5 bases, with 8 bases sitting between them. CDR3 length: 12 residues. TCRdb processed the 5' RACE reads anew with MiXCR; each CDR3 protein has one entry. The repertoire consists of approximately 150,000 distinct CDR3 sequences, with roughly a fifth occurring once and the leading ten covering approximately 2%. The data were taken from a study of T-cell memory formation after mild COVID-19. The sample comprised PBMCs or a T cell subset sorted from them (not recorded which). The source of this sequence is an adult woman who had mild COVID-19 (a few samples of this study predate the infection). Cell type and time point are not known. The chain joins TRBV6-6 to TRBJ2-3; the D is unclear. CDR3 DNA: TGTGCCAGCAGTAGGGTAGGAGATACGCAGTATTTT. Its translation is CASSRVGDTQYF.